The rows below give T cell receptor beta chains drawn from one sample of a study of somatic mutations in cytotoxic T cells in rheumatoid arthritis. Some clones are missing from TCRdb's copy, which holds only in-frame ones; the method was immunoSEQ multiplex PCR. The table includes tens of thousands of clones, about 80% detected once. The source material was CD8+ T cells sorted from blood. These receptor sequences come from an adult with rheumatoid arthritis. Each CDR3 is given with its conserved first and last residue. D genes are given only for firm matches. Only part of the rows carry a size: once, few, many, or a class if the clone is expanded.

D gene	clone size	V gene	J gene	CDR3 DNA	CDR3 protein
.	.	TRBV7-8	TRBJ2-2	TGTGCCAGCAGCCGGAGGGCAGGCGGGACCGGGGAGCTGTTTTTT	CASSRRAGGTGELFF
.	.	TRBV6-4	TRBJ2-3	TGTGCCAGCAGTTCGGCGCCCACAGATACGCAGTATTTT	CASSSAPTDTQYF
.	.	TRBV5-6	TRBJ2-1	TGTGCCAGCAGCCCAGGGATCCATGAGCAGTTCTTC	CASSPGIHEQFF
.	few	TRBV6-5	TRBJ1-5	TGTGCCAGCAGTTACACCACAGGGATGGGCCAGCCCCAGCATTTT	CASSYTTGMGQPQHF
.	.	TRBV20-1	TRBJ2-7	TGCAGTGCTAGTTATGGAGAGCAGTACTTC	CSASYGEQYF
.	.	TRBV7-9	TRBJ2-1	TGTGCCAGCAGCCAAACAGGGACCTACTACAATGAGCAGTTCTTC	CASSQTGTYYNEQFF
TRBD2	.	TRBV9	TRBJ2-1	TGTGCCAGCAGCCCCAGCGGGAGGACTTACAATGAGCAGTTCTTC	CASSPSGRTYNEQFF
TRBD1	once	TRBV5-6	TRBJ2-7	TGTGCCAGCAAGGTTGGGACAGGGTTTTACGAGCAGTACTTC	CASKVGTGFYEQYF
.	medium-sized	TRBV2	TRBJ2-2	TGTGCCAGCAGTCTGGCCCGGGATTCCACGAACACCGGGGAGCTGTTTTTT	CASSLARDSTNTGELFF
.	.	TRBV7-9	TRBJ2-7	TGTGCCAGCAGCCATTCGACTAGTCCCACCTACGAGCAGTACTTC	CASSHSTSPTYEQYF
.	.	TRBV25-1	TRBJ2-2	TGTGCCAGCGCCCCTGGGGGGGGCAGGACCGGGGAGCTGTTTTTT	CASAPGGGRTGELFF
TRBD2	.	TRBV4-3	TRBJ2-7	TGCGCCAGCAGCCAGGGACTAGCGGGAGCGTACGAGCAGTACTTC	CASSQGLAGAYEQYF
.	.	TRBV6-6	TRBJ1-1	TGTGCCAGCAGTTACTCTGGCGACTTGAACACTGAAGCTTTCTTT	CASSYSGDLNTEAFF
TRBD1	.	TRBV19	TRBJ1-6	TGTGCCAGTAGTGCCTTCTTATCAGGGGGCGGGTCACCCCTCCACTTT	CASSAFLSGGGSPLHF
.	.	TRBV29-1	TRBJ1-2	TGCAGCGTTGAAGAGAACAGGGCAGGAGCTAACTATGGCTACACCTTC	CSVEENRAGANYGYTF
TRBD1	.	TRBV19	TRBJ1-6	TGTGCCAGTAGATCTTGGGCCGGGACAGGATTATATCCCCTCCACTTT	CASRSWAGTGLYPLHF
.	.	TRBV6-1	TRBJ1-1	TGTGCCAGCAGTGAAACCCACAAGACTGAAGCTTTCTTT	CASSETHKTEAFF
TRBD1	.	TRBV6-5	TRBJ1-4	TGTGCCAGCAGTTACCGGACAGGGCCTAATGAAAAACTGTTTTTT	CASSYRTGPNEKLFF
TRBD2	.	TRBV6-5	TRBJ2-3	TGTGCCAGCAGTTACCGGGCTAGCGGGAGGGCCCGTACGCAGTATTTT	CASSYRASGRARTQYF
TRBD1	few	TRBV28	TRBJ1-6	TGTGCCAGCAGTCGAATTGAACAGGGGTTTACGGATTCACCCCTCCACTTT	CASSRIEQGFTDSPLHF
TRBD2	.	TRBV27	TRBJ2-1	TGTGCCAGCAGTCAGCGGGGGGGCTATGAGCAGTTCTTC	CASSQRGGYEQFF
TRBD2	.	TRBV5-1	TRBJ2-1	TGCGCCAGCAGCTTGGTCCTAGCGGCGTACAATGAGCAGTTCTTC	CASSLVLAAYNEQFF
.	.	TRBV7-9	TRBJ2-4	TGTGCCAGCAGCTTAGGACGTGGGGGGTCCAAAAACATTCAGTACTTC	CASSLGRGGSKNIQYF
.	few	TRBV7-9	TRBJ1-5	TGTGCCAGCAGCGGAGCCGACAGAGGACAGCCCCAGCATTTT	CASSGADRGQPQHF
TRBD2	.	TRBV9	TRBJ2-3	TGTGCCAGCAGCGTGACTAGCGGGAGGGGCACAGATACGCAGTATTTT	CASSVTSGRGTDTQYF
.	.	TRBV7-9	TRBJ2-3	TGTGCCAGCAGCTTCTCGGGGGAGGCAGATACGCAGTATTTT	CASSFSGEADTQYF
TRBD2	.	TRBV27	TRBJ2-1	TGTGCCAGCAGTTTATACAGCGGGACGAGCTCCTACAATGAGCAGTTCTTC	CASSLYSGTSSYNEQFF
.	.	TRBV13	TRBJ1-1	TGTGCCAGCAGCTTAGGGCAAGAAGCTTTCTTT	CASSLGQEAFF
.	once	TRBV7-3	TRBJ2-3	TGTGCCAGCAGCCCGCCTGAGACAGATACGCAGTATTTT	CASSPPETDTQYF
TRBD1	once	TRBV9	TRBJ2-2	TGTGCCAGCAGCTCGCCCGGGACAGGGGCCCCCACCGGGGAGCTGTTTTTT	CASSSPGTGAPTGELFF
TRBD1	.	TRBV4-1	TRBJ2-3	TGCGCCAGCAGCCAAGAGGGTGGGACAGCGCGCACAGATACGCAGTATTTT	CASSQEGGTARTDTQYF
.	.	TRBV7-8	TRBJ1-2	TGTGCCAGCAGCGGCATCGGGCAGGACCATGGCTACACCTTC	CASSGIGQDHGYTF
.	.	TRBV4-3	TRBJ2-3	TGCGCCAGCGGCCTTAGCGCCCACACAGATACGCAGTATTTT	CASGLSAHTDTQYF
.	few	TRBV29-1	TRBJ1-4	TGCAGCGTTACCGCTTACAGGGATGGGGGTGAAAAACTGTTTTTT	CSVTAYRDGGEKLFF
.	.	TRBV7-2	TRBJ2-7	TGTGCCAGCAGCTTGGCTACTTCCTACGAGCAGTACTTC	CASSLATSYEQYF
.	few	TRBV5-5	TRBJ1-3	TGTGCCAGCAGCTTGGACATGGGAAACACCATATATTTT	CASSLDMGNTIYF
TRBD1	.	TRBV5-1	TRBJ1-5	TGCGCCAGCAGCCCGGGACAGGGGGGATATCAGCCCCAGCATTTT	CASSPGQGGYQPQHF
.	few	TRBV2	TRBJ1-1	TGTGCCAGCAGCTTAGCTTTCTTT	CASSLAFF
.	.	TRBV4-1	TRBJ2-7	TGCGCCAGCAGCCAAGGGTTAGCGGCCCCCTACGAGCAGTACTTC	CASSQGLAAPYEQYF
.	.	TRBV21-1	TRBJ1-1	TGTGCCAGCAGCAAAGCGGCGAAGAAGGGGAACACTGAAGCTTTCTTT	CASSKAAKKGNTEAFF
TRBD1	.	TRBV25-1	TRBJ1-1	TGTGCCAGCAGCGAAATGTGGACAGGGAACACTGAAGCTTTCTTT	CASSEMWTGNTEAFF